This entry is about one T cell receptor (beta chain). Going by frequency, this clonotype is medium-sized (0.01 to 0.1%); no count is logged. What antigen it recognizes has not been identified. Sequenced donors were patients with carbamazepine-induced Stevens-Johnson syndrome or toxic epidermal necrolysis (CBZ-SJS/TEN). Peripheral blood repertoires came from CBZ-SJS/TEN patients of Han Chinese (roughly 5) and European (roughly six) origin. Next-generation sequencing was used to profile the T cell receptor repertoires of patients with drug-induced severe cutaneous adverse reactions in a search for drug-specific clonotypes. RNA was isolated from either blister cells of skin lesions or peripheral blood mononuclear cells. The CDR3 measures 14 amino acids from cysteine to phenylalanine. DNA for this receptor is not on file. CDR1 and CDR2 are drawn from the germline V gene (reference sequence): LNHDA, SQIVND.

The data originate from a study of T cells in severe cutaneous drug reactions (dated by TCRdb to the late 2010s). In terms of the full investigation: Patients were recruited between about 2011 and 2018 from Taiwan, Thailand and a European registry network. Only patients with a probable or definite SJS/TEN or DRESS diagnosis by RegiSCAR criteria were enrolled. The Naranjo algorithm and the ALDEN drug causality algorithm were used to assign the culprit drug. Blister fluids/cells, PBMC and other biological samples were taken from patients in the acute stage or the recovery stage. The study paired bulk TCR sequencing with single-cell sequencing, quantitative PCR validation, functional assays and transgenic mouse experiments. Libraries were prepared using iRepertoire multiplex PCR, and a comparison was cited by the authors in which similar capture of abundant clonotypes was shown across iRepertoire and 5' RACE methods with or without UMI. Findings and caveats that apply to the study as a whole: Although undetectable or scarce in tolerant-control and healthy-donor PBMC, a public TCRbeta CDR3 was found in all seven CBZ-SJS/TEN blister samples, at a mean of 13.57%. A strong increase in TRBV12-4 usage was observed in CBZ-SJS/TEN patients, with averages of about 32% in blister cells and around 5% in PBMC. According to the authors, further study is still needed to determine whether the public TCR generalizes to SJS/TEN caused by other drugs.

Library preparation used the iRepertoire multiplex PCR system with TCR subtype-specific primers for both bulk and single-cell sequencing. Multiplex PCR with primers aimed at the V, D and J gene regions produced the bulk TCR beta libraries. Approximately 95-500 ng of RNA per sample was used as input for bulk TCR library preparation. An Illumina MiSeq was used to sequence bulk TCR beta amplicons. Processing in the source paper ran as follows. Sample misassignments and low-quality sequencing reads were removed through quality control steps. The CDR3 was defined as the amino acids lying between the Y[YFLI]C motif of the V gene and the [FW]GXGT motif of the J segment. TRBV and TRBJ gene assignments and CDR3 clonotypes followed the IMGT database. Per-sample TRBV expression was normalized to the mean of the same gene in PBMC from under 50 healthy donors. TCRdb reprocessed the reads and lists each CDR3 protein sequence as a single entry, with no DNA. The V and J calls shown here were made by TCRdb, not taken from the authors' results. The data table for this sample lists about 1,000 distinct CDR3 sequences. In total, the top ten clones hold around 16% of the sample.

Source material: PBMCs. The rearrangement joined TRBV19 to TRBJ2-7; the D call from TCRdb, TRBD1, cannot be confirmed without DNA. The source of this sequence is a human donor with Stevens-Johnson syndrome, a severe cutaneous drug reaction. For the CDR3, the sequence is CASSIGTGGHEQYF. Full variable domain (CDR3 extended with the reference TRBV19 and TRBJ2-7 proteins): DGGITQSPKYLFRKEGQNVTLSCEQNLNHDAMYWYRQDPGQGLRLIYYSQIVNDFQKGDIAEGYSVSREKKESFPLTVTSAQKNPTAFYLCASSIGTGGHEQYFGPGTRLTVT.